A single sample is the source of the 11 T cell receptor beta chains below, sequenced in a study of blood T cell repertoires in COVID-19 (dated by TCRdb to the early 2020s). Preparation of the library involved the immunoSEQ multiplex PCR assay. TCRdb holds this immuneACCESS table with in-frame rearrangements only. Some clones are missing; in checked studies, unresolved V genes explain under half, and the rest has no known cause. A total of approximately 110,000 clones appear in this sample, roughly 88% of them only once. The ten largest make up roughly 5.4% of the sample. Sequencing used peripheral blood. All receptors come from a human donor in a cohort sampled during active COVID-19.

V and J are TRBV7-2 and TRBJ2-6, with D maybe TRBD1 (6 bases). V was trimmed by 5 bases and J by 0 bases, leaving 14 bases between them. Germline assignment: CDR1 SGHTA and CDR2 FQGNSA. The CDR3 length is 17 residues. As DNA, the CDR3 is TGTGCCAGCAGCGACCTCACAGGGTCCTCTGGGGCCAACGTCCTGACTTTC. Its translation is CASSDLTGSSGANVLTF.

This clone turned up a few times. The V and J genes are TRBV24-1 and TRBJ2-3, with D maybe TRBD2 (6 bases). Germline CDR1 KGHDR, CDR2 SFDVKD. This CDR3 has 15 residues. V lost 5 bases to trimming and J lost 0 bases, with 11 bases between them. The CDR3 sequence is CATSGGLSSTDTQYF. In nucleotides, the CDR3 is TGTGCCACCAGTGGGGGACTGTCTAGCACAGATACGCAGTATTTT.

V and J are TRBV10-3 and TRBJ2-1; 7 bases are shared with TRBD2. Germline CDR1 and CDR2: ENHRY and SYGVKD. Trimming removed 0 bases from V and 8 bases from J; junction bases left unmatched: 16. The CDR3 is made up of 18 amino acids. Here the CDR3 reads CAISESPHIGRAVDEQFF. The CDR3 DNA reads as TGTGCCATCAGTGAGTCCCCCCATATTGGGAGGGCCGTCGATGAGCAGTTCTTC.

The genes are TRBV7-2 and TRBJ2-1; 11 positions agree with TRBD2. Unmatched junction bases numbered 10, after V lost 4 bases and J lost 14 bases. Germline lookup yields CDR1 SGHTA and CDR2 FQGNSA. The CDR3 consists of 14 residues. CDR3 sequence (DNA): TGTGCCAGCAGCTACGGACTAGCGGGCGGGTCTGAGTTCTTC. It codes for CASSYGLAGGSEFF.

The J gene is TRBJ2-1, the V gene TRBV5-1; possible D gene TRBD2, 5 bases. This CDR3 region has 13 residues. V lost 7 bases and J 5 bases, leaving 13 bases between the germline ends. The germline gives CDR1 SGHRS, CDR2 YFSETQ. CDR3 coding DNA: TGCGCCAGCCGAAATGGACTGGACAATGAGCAGTTCTTC. It is translated as CASRNGLDNEQFF.

The CDR3 loop reads CASSHSQDEKLFF. CDR3 nucleotides: TGTGCCAGCAGCCATTCACAGGACGAAAAACTGTTTTTT. The chain couples TRBV7-9 to TRBJ1-4; tentative D call: TRBD1 (5 bases). The germline CDR1 and CDR2 sequences are SEHNR and FQNEAQ (reference sequence). V lost 5 bases to trimming and J lost 8 bases, with 12 bases between them. The CDR3 sequence is 13 residues long.

V usage is TRBV19 and J usage is TRBJ2-3; maybe TRBD2 (6 bases). V was shortened by 6 bases and J by 2 bases, with 18 bases between the two germline ends. Germline V lookup: CDR1 LNHDA, CDR2 SQIVND (reference sequence). The CDR3 spans 16 residues. Written as DNA, the CDR3 is TGTGCCAGTAGGGAGGGTGGGAGGCGTTACACAGATACGCAGTATTTT. Translated: CASREGGRRYTDTQYF. The entire variable domain, with the rest obtained from reference TRBV19 and TRBJ2-3, is as follows: DGGITQSPKYLFRKEGQNVTLSCEQNLNHDAMYWYRQDPGQGLRLIYYSQIVNDFQKGDIAEGYSVSREKKESFPLTVTSAQKNPTAFYLCASREGGRRYTDTQYFGPGTRLTVL.

J is TRBJ2-5 and V is TRBV9, with 8 bases aligning to TRBD1. This CDR3 spans 15 amino acids. Germline CDR1 is SGDLS and CDR2 is YYNGEE. The V and J ends lost 4 bases and 2 bases, in that order; junction bases with no gene match: 7. CDR3 residues: CASSKARGRQETQYF. As DNA, the CDR3 is TGTGCCAGCAGCAAAGCCAGGGGGCGGCAAGAGACCCAGTACTTC.

This chain joins TRBV7-2 and TRBJ2-1; a possible D gene is TRBD1 (6 bases). Germline V gene sequence: CDR1 SGHTA, CDR2 FQGNSA. V was shortened by 5 bases and J by 4 bases, with 15 bases between the two germline ends. This CDR3 contains 15 residues. CDR3 sequence reads: CASSRSGAVYNEQFF. Written as DNA, the CDR3 is TGTGCCAGCAGCCGCTCAGGGGCGGTGTACAATGAGCAGTTCTTC.

The rearrangement joins TRBV19 to TRBJ2-1; D not certain. The CDR3 is made up of 13 amino acids. Trimming stripped 5 bases from V and 7 bases from J, with 12 bases between. Germline CDR1 is LNHDA and CDR2 is SQIVND (reference sequence). The CDR3 protein is CASSLNGGNEQFF. In nucleotides, the CDR3 is TGTGCCAGTAGTCTCAACGGCGGAAATGAGCAGTTCTTC.

The chain has TRBV29-1 and TRBJ1-2; possibly TRBD1 for D (6 bases). Germline V gene sequence: CDR1 SQVTM, CDR2 ANQGSEA. V lost 4 bases and J 6 bases, leaving 9 bases between the germline ends. CDR3 length: 11 residues. This chain's CDR3 is CSVVQGNGYTF. CDR3 sequence (DNA): TGCAGCGTTGTCCAGGGGAATGGCTACACCTTC. The full variable domain, in which reference TRBV29-1 and TRBJ1-2 provide the parts outside the CDR3, is SAVISQKPSRDICQRGTSLTIQCQVDSQVTMMFWYRQQPGQSLTLIATANQGSEATYESGFVIDKFPISRPNLTFSTLTVSNMSPEDSSIYLCSVVQGNGYTFGSGTRLTVV.